This TCR beta chain came from a study of early T cells in non-severe SARS-CoV-2 infection. Study summary: Sequencing was performed on bulk RNA from unsorted whole blood, leaving chains unpaired.

On this clonotype itself: Its antigen is unidentified.

Attachment of unique molecular identifiers to individual cDNA molecules was performed. TCRdb re-called the 5' RACE reads with MiXCR, one entry per CDR3 protein. The sample has tens of thousands of distinct CDR3 sequences, about 11% seen once. Overall study findings and caveats: Comparison of clonotypes with VDJdb favored anti-spike CD8 responses while missing private and CD4 specificities.

There are 17 residues in the CDR3. This rearrangement joins TRBV21-1 to TRBJ2-7; TRBD1 is the table's D call, not checked against the DNA. TRBV21-1 is designated a pseudogene. The starting material was whole blood, obtained at baseline. The TCR comes from an adult who was a healthcare worker with PCR-confirmed SARS-CoV-2 infection or an uninfected control (not recorded which). The donor label of this sample is uncertain. The CDR3 is CASSNQSMGQNPSEQYV. DNA of the CDR3: TGTGCCAGCAGCAATCAATCAATGGGACAGAATCCATCCGAGCAGTACGTC.